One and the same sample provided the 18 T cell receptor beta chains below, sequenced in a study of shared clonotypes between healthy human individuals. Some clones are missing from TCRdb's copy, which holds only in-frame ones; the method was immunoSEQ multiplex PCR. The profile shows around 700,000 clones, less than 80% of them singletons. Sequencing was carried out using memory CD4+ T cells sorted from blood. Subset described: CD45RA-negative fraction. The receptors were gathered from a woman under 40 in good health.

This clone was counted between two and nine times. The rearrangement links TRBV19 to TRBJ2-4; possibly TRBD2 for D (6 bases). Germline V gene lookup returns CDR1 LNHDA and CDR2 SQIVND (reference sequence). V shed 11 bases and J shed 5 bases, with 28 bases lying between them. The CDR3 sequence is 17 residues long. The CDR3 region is CAGRTESPEDPQNIQYF. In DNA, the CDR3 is TGTGCCGGGAGGACGGAGAGCCCCGAAGACCCCCAAAACATTCAGTACTTC.

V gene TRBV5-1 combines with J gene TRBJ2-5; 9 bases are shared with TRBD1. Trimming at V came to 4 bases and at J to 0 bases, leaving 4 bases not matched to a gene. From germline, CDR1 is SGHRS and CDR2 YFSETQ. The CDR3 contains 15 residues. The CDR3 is CASSAWDRDQETQYF. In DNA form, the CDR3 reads TGCGCCAGCAGCGCCTGGGACAGGGACCAAGAGACCCAGTACTTC.

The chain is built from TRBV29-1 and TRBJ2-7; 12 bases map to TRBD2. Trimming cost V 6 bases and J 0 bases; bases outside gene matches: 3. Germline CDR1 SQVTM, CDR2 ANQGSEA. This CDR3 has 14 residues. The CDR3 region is CSVKLAGGSYEQYF. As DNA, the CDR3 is TGCAGCGTAAAACTAGCGGGGGGCTCCTACGAGCAGTACTTC.

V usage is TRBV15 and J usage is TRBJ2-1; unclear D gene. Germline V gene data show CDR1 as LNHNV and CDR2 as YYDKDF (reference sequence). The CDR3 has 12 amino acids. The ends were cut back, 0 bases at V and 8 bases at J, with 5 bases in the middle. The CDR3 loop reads CATSRDWDEQFF. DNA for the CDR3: TGTGCCACCAGCAGAGACTGGGATGAGCAGTTCTTC.

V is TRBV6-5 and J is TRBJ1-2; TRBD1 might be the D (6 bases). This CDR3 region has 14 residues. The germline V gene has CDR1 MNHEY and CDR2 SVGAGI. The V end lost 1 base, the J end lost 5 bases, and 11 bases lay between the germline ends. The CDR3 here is CASSYLGQPYGYTF. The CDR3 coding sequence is TGTGCCAGCAGTTACTTGGGACAACCTTATGGCTACACCTTC.

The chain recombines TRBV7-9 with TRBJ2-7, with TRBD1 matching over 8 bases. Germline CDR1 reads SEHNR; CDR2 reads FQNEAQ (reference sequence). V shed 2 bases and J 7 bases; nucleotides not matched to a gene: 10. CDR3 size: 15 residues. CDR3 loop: CASSLTGTGSREQYF. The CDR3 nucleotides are TGTGCCAGCAGCTTAACAGGGACAGGTTCCCGGGAGCAGTACTTC.

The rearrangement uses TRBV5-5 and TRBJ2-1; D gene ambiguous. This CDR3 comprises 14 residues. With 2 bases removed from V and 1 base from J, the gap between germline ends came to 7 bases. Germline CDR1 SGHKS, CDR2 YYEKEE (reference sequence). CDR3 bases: TGTGCCAGCAGCTTCGGCGTATCCTACAATGAGCAGTTCTTC. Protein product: CASSFGVSYNEQFF.

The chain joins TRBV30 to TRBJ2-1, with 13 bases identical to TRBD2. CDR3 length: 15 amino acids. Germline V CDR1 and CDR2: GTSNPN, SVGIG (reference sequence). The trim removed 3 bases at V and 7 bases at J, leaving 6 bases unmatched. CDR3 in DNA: TGTGCCTGGAGCCACCCGGGACTAGCGGGAAATGAGCAGTTCTTC. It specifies CAWSHPGLAGNEQFF.

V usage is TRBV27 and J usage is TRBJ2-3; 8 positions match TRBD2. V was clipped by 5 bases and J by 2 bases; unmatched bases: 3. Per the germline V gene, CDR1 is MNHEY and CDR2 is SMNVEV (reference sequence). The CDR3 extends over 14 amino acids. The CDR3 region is CASSREGITDTQYF. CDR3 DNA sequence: TGTGCCAGCAGTCGGGAGGGGATCACAGATACGCAGTATTTT.

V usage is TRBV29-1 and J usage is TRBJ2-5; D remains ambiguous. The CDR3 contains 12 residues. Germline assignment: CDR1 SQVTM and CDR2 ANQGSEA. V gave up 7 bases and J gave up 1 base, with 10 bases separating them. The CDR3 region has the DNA TGCAGCGGGCGAGTGGGCCAAGAGACCCAGTACTTC. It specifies CSGRVGQETQYF.

Here the CDR3 DNA reads TGTGCCAGCGACCCCCGGACGGGCACAGATACGCAGTATTTT. Protein product: CASDPRTGTDTQYF. The chain is built from TRBV2 and TRBJ2-3, with D uncertain. Per the germline V gene, CDR1 is SNHLY and CDR2 is FYNNEI. The germline V and J ends were trimmed by 8 bases and 1 base, with 13 bases remaining between them. The CDR3 has 14 amino acids. Combining the CDR3 with reference TRBV2 and TRBJ2-3 gives the whole variable domain EPEVTQTPSHQVTQMGQEVILRCVPISNHLYFYWYRQILGQKVEFLVSFYNNEISEKSEIFDDQFSVERPDGSNFTLKIRSTKLEDSAMYFCASDPRTGTDTQYFGPGTRLTVL.

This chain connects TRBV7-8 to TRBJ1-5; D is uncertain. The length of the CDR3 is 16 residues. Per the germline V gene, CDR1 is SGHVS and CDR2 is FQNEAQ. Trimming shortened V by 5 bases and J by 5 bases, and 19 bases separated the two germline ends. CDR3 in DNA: TGTGCCAGCAGCGAAGCACGGACGAAGCTCGATCAGCCCCAGCATTTT. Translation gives CASSEARTKLDQPQHF.

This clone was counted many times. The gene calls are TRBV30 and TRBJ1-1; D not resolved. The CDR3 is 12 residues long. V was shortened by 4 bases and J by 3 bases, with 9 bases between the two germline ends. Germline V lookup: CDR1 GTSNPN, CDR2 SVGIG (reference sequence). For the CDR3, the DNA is TGTGCCTGGATAGGGTGGGACACTGAAGCTTTCTTT. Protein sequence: CAWIGWDTEAFF.

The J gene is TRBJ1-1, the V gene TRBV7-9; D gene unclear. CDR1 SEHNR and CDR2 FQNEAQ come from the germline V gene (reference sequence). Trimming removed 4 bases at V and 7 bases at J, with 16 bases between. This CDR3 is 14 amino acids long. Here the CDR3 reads CASSSLGGSHEAFF. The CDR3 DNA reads TGTGCCAGCAGCTCATTGGGAGGGTCGCATGAAGCTTTCTTT.

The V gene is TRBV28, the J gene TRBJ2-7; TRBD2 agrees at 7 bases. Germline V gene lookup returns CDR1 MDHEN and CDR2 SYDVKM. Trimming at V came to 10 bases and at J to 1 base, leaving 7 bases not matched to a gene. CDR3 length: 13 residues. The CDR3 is CATMKRDSYEQYF. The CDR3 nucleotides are TGTGCCACCATGAAGCGGGATTCCTACGAGCAGTACTTC.

Written as DNA, the CDR3 is TGTGCCAGCCGTAAATCTGCACAGGGGTTAAGCTACGAGCAGTACTTC. This sequence encodes CASRKSAQGLSYEQYF. The chain couples TRBV6-6 to TRBJ2-7, with TRBD1 identical over 7 bases. The CDR3 loop spans 16 amino acids. Germline V CDR1 and CDR2: MNHNY, SVGAGI (reference sequence). Unmatched junction bases numbered 16, after V lost 8 bases and J lost 3 bases.

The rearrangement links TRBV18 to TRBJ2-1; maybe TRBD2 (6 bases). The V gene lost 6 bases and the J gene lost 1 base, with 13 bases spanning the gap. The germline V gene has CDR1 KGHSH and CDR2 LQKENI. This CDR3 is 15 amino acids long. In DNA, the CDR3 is TGTGCCAGCTCCCCCGAGCGGGTATCCTACAATGAGCAGTTCTTC. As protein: CASSPERVSYNEQFF.

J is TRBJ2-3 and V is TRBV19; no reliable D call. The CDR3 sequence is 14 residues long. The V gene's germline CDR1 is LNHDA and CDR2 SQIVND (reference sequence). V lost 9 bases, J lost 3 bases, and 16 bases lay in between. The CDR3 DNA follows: TGTGCCAGCTCACTCAAGCGAGCAACAGATACGCAGTATTTT. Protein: CASSLKRATDTQYF.